The next 30 T cell receptor beta chains were all read from a single sample in a study of vaccination and CD4 T cells after COVID-19. The treatment was: roughly 10-day PBMC culture with coronavirus spike peptide pools or control peptides (ViraFEST assay). Investigators obtained the unexposed donor's CD4+ T cells before the COVID-19 pandemic (2011-2018). Their recognized antigens are unknown. Sequencing of cultured CD4+ T cell DNA used the Oncomine TCR Beta short-read assay. Each CDR3 protein gets one entry after TCRdb re-called the PCR reads with MiXCR. Here the sample spans several thousand distinct CDR3 sequences, around 50% being singletons. The sample comprised CD4+ T cells from blood, cultured in vitro. These receptors all stem from a human donor in good health.

V usage is TRBV5-1 and J usage is TRBJ2-1; D uncertain. This CDR3 spans 15 amino acids. Per the germline V gene, CDR1 is SGHRS and CDR2 is YFSETQ. The ends were cut back, 1 base at V and 0 bases at J, with 8 bases in the middle. The CDR3 bases are TGCGCCAGCAGCTTGCGCGTAACCTCCTACAATGAGCAGTTCTTC. Translated, it gives CASSLRVTSYNEQFF.

This clonotype was counted only a few times. This sequence joins TRBV28 and TRBJ2-3; tentatively, D is TRBD1 (6 bases). CDR1 and CDR2 (germline): MDHEN, SYDVKM. The CDR3 contains 17 residues. V was clipped by 5 bases and J by 0 bases, with 18 bases between them. CDR3 DNA: TGTGCCAGCAGTAACTCCCCCGGACAGTCTAGCACAGATACGCAGTATTTT. Translated: CASSNSPGQSSTDTQYF.

V usage is TRBV6-1 and J usage is TRBJ1-6; D gene ambiguous. Germline V CDR1 and CDR2: MNHNS, SASEGT. With 3 bases removed from V and 6 bases from J, the gap between germline ends came to 9 bases. The CDR3 consists of 14 residues. The CDR3 spells CASSDSGSNSPLHF. CDR3 bases: TGTGCCAGCAGTGACAGTGGCAGTAATTCACCCCTCCACTTT.

V and J are TRBV20-1 and TRBJ2-2; 7 nucleotides align to TRBD2. Germline V gene lookup returns CDR1 DFQATT and CDR2 SNEGSKA (reference sequence). This CDR3 comprises 15 residues. The trim removed 1 base at V and 1 base at J, leaving 3 bases unmatched. Here the CDR3 DNA reads TGCAGTGCTAGAGCTAGCGGCTTGAACACCGGGGAGCTGTTTTTT. Translated, it gives CSARASGLNTGELFF.

This chain links TRBV20-1 with TRBJ1-2; 8 bases map to TRBD1. This CDR3 comprises 14 residues. Germline trimming cut 5 bases from V and 1 base from J; bases unmatched to any gene: 6. Germline V gene sequence: CDR1 DFQATT, CDR2 SNEGSKA (reference sequence). The CDR3: CSAREQGVNYGYTF. The CDR3 region has the DNA TGCAGTGCTCGGGAACAGGGGGTTAACTATGGCTACACCTTC.

The rearrangement joins TRBV7-4 to TRBJ1-3; D possibly corresponds to TRBD1 (5 bases). The length of the CDR3 is 16 residues. V gave up 4 bases and J gave up 2 bases, with 15 bases separating them. CDR1 and CDR2 (germline): SGHVT, SQSDAQ. CDR3 region: CASSSVRGPTGNTIYF. CDR3 coding DNA: TGTGCCAGCAGCTCGGTACGGGGCCCAACTGGAAACACCATATATTTT.

This chain uses TRBV12-3 or TRBV12-4 with TRBJ1-1; 7 nucleotides agree with TRBD1. The CDR3 length is 13 residues. The ends lost 6 bases at V and 7 bases at J; junction bases unmatched: 8. Here the CDR3 DNA reads TGTGCCAGCAGCATTAACAGGGGCGGTGAAGCTTTCTTT. It yields the protein CASSINRGGEAFF.

A note on this clonotype: It may be a read error: a sequence one base away is much more abundant. The chain's CDR3 is CGARVVGTGGYYGYTF. The CDR3 DNA follows: TGCGGTGCTAGAGTCGTAGGGACAGGGGGGTACTATGGCTACACCTTC. V is TRBV20-1 and J is TRBJ1-2; 11 bases match TRBD1. The length of the CDR3 is 16 residues. Germline assignment: CDR1 DFQATT and CDR2 SNEGSKA (reference sequence).

This clonotype has only a few counts. This chain uses TRBV5-1 with TRBJ2-3; D is unclear. CDR3 size: 15 residues. Trimming removed 0 bases from V and 0 bases from J, with 8 bases in between. CDR1 is SGHRS, CDR2 YFSETQ, per germline. CDR3 loop: CASSLDVISTDTQYF. CDR3 DNA sequence: TGCGCCAGCAGCTTGGACGTAATAAGCACAGATACGCAGTATTTT.

The gene calls are TRBV7-9 and TRBJ2-7; 7 nucleotides agree with TRBD1. The CDR3 is 14 residues long. Looked up from germline, CDR1 is SEHNR and CDR2 is FQNEAQ (reference sequence). Trimming took 1 base from V and 2 from J; bases not matched to a gene: 2. CDR3 DNA sequence: TGTGCCAGCAGCTTAGTGGGACAGCCCTACGAGCAGTACTTC. Translated: CASSLVGQPYEQYF.

DNA of the CDR3: TGTGCCAGCAGTCCTCCGGGATTCTATGGCTACACCTTC. Amino acid sequence: CASSPPGFYGYTF. The chain couples TRBV7-2 to TRBJ1-2, with D hard to call. Germline V gene lookup returns CDR1 SGHTA and CDR2 FQGNSA. The ends were cut back, 6 bases at V and 4 bases at J, with 12 bases in the middle. CDR3 length: 13 amino acids.

The chain links TRBV2 to TRBJ1-2; 8 bases line up with TRBD1. With V trimmed by 5 bases and J by 5 bases, 13 bases remained unmatched. Germline-derived CDR1 and CDR2 are SNHLY and FYNNEI. The CDR3 is 16 amino acids. The CDR3 reads CASSSTRQGSKYGYTF. The CDR3 nucleotides are TGTGCCAGCAGTTCAACCAGACAGGGGTCGAAGTATGGCTACACCTTC.

This chain links TRBV5-1 with TRBJ1-2; 7 bases are shared with TRBD1. The CDR3 length is 14 residues. Germline lookup yields CDR1 SGHRS and CDR2 YFSETQ. The V gene end was trimmed by 6 bases and the J gene end by 3 bases; junction bases not matched to a gene: 8. The CDR3 is CASKPRDSHYGYTF. CDR3 DNA: TGCGCCAGCAAACCCCGGGACAGCCACTATGGCTACACCTTC.

This clonotype is a singleton in its sample. V and J are TRBV19 and TRBJ1-2, with TRBD1 matching 7 bases. The CDR3 sequence is 13 residues long. Germline V gene sequence: CDR1 LNHDA, CDR2 SQIVND (reference sequence). After removal of 8 bases from V and 3 bases from J, the junction contained 6 bases not matched to a gene. CDR3 amino acids: CASLRDSYYGYTF. CDR3 coding DNA: TGTGCCAGTCTCCGGGACAGCTACTATGGCTACACCTTC. Full variable domain (remainder filled in from reference TRBV19 and TRBJ1-2): DGGITQSPKYLFRKEGQNVTLSCEQNLNHDAMYWYRQDPGQGLRLIYYSQIVNDFQKGDIAEGYSVSREKKESFPLTVTSAQKNPTAFYLCASLRDSYYGYTFGSGTRLTVV.

V is TRBV6-2 or TRBV6-3 and J is TRBJ1-1; no clear D. The CDR3 is 13 residues long. Trimming shortened V by 9 bases and J by 1 base, and 12 bases separated the two germline ends. The V gene's germline CDR1 is MNHEY and CDR2 SVGEGT. This CDR3 is CASLIRQNTEAFF. DNA of the CDR3: TGTGCCAGTTTGATTAGACAGAACACTGAAGCTTTCTTT.

This clonotype was picked up a small number of times. The chain employs TRBV6-1 and TRBJ1-3; D ambiguous. This CDR3 region has 12 residues. Germline V gives CDR1 MNHNS, CDR2 SASEGT. With 9 bases removed from V and 0 bases from J, the gap between germline ends came to 6 bases. The CDR3 sequence: CARSSSGNTIYF. In DNA, the CDR3 is TGTGCCAGATCTAGCTCTGGAAACACCATATATTTT.

This clonotype was counted only a few times. The chain carries TRBV10-1 and TRBJ2-5; 7 positions match TRBD2. V was clipped by 4 bases and J by 7 bases; unmatched bases: 6. Germline-derived CDR1 and CDR2 are WNHNN and SYGVQD (reference sequence). The length of the CDR3 is 13 residues. The CDR3 spells CASSADPGGTQYF. The CDR3 bases are TGCGCCAGCAGTGCGGACCCGGGAGGGACCCAGTACTTC.

V gene TRBV28 combines with J gene TRBJ1-5; no clear D. The V end was cut by 3 bases, the J end by 7 bases, with 7 bases between. Per the germline V gene, CDR1 is MDHEN and CDR2 is SYDVKM. This CDR3 contains 12 residues. CDR3: CASSFRQQPQHF. The CDR3 nucleotides are TGTGCCAGCAGTTTTCGTCAGCAGCCCCAGCATTTT.

This clonotype was found a few times. The V gene is TRBV20-1, the J gene TRBJ2-7; D unclear. The CDR3 has 14 amino acids. V was shortened by 0 bases and J by 5 bases, with 14 bases between the two germline ends. CDR1 is DFQATT and CDR2 is SNEGSKA in the germline V gene (reference sequence). CDR3 residues: CSARDLDRVNEQYF. The CDR3 DNA reads as TGCAGTGCTAGAGATCTTGATAGGGTCAACGAGCAGTACTTC.

In this sample, this clonotype turned up a few times. V usage is TRBV6-4 and J usage is TRBJ1-2; D ambiguous. The CDR3 has 14 amino acids. Germline V gene data show CDR1 as MRHNA and CDR2 as SNTAGT. The V and J ends lost 0 bases and 4 bases respectively, with 9 bases between them. The CDR3 is CASSDSARTYGYTF. In nucleotides, the CDR3 is TGTGCCAGCAGTGACTCGGCCAGGACCTATGGCTACACCTTC.

The chain carries TRBV20-1 and TRBJ1-2; 9 nucleotides align to TRBD1. The CDR3 is made up of 14 amino acids. CDR1 DFQATT and CDR2 SNEGSKA come from the germline V gene (reference sequence). V shed 3 bases and J 4 bases; nucleotides not matched to a gene: 6. In nucleotides, the CDR3 is TGCAGTGCTAGTCTGGACAGGGGTGGCTATGGCTACACCTTC. The encoded protein is CSASLDRGGYGYTF.

The rearrangement links TRBV19 to TRBJ2-2; D gene uncertain. The V end was cut by 4 bases, the J end by 0 bases, with 0 bases between. This CDR3 comprises 12 residues. In germline, CDR1 is LNHDA, CDR2 SQIVND (reference sequence). DNA for the CDR3: TGTGCCAGTAGTACGAACACCGGGGAGCTGTTTTTT. Its translation is CASSTNTGELFF.

This chain links TRBV20-1 with TRBJ2-2, with D perhaps matching TRBD2 (5 bases). CDR3 length: 15 amino acids. In germline, CDR1 is DFQATT, CDR2 SNEGSKA (reference sequence). Between the trimmed V and J ends, which lost 0 bases and 0 bases, there was a span of 8 bases. CDR3 in DNA: TGCAGTGCTAGAGATGACGGGGCGAACACCGGGGAGCTGTTTTTT. Translation gives CSARDDGANTGELFF.

Only one count was recorded for this clonotype. The chain is built from TRBV20-1 and TRBJ2-4; TRBD2 agrees at 8 bases. Trimming cost V 5 bases and J 1 base; bases outside gene matches: 7. CDR1 is DFQATT, CDR2 SNEGSKA, per germline (reference sequence). The CDR3 runs 15 residues. In DNA form, the CDR3 reads TGCAGTGCTCCGTCCCGGGGGGGGGCCAAAAACATTCAGTACTTC. Translating gives CSAPSRGGAKNIQYF.

The V gene is TRBV11-2, the J gene TRBJ1-5; D gene uncertain. This CDR3 comprises 15 residues. Per the germline V gene, CDR1 is SGHAT and CDR2 is FQNNGV. V dropped 1 base and J dropped 0 bases, with 7 bases sitting between them. The CDR3 sequence: CASSLGSHSNQPQHF. As DNA, the CDR3 is TGTGCCAGCAGCTTAGGCAGTCATAGCAATCAGCCCCAGCATTTT.

J is TRBJ2-3 and V is TRBV6-1; tentatively, D is TRBD1 (6 bases). The length of the CDR3 is 13 residues. Germline-derived CDR1 and CDR2 are MNHNS and SASEGT. V was cut by 8 bases and J by 7 bases, with 16 bases left in between. The CDR3: CASRSQGRNTQYF. The DNA for the CDR3 is TGTGCCAGCCGGTCTCAGGGGCGGAATACGCAGTATTTT.

The CDR3 is CSARGNEGTLRGNEQFF. As DNA, the CDR3 is TGCAGTGCTAGAGGAAATGAAGGGACTCTAAGGGGCAATGAGCAGTTCTTC. The chain is built from TRBV20-1 and TRBJ2-1; maybe TRBD2 (6 bases). Germline V gene sequence: CDR1 DFQATT, CDR2 SNEGSKA (reference sequence). V was shortened by 1 base and J by 6 bases, with 22 bases between the two germline ends. CDR3 length equals 17 residues.

V is TRBV6-2 or TRBV6-3 and J is TRBJ1-6; D call uncertain. CDR3 length: 14 residues. Germline CDR1 and CDR2: MNHEY and SVGEGT. Trimming cost V 5 bases and J 7 bases, with 12 bases left between them. The CDR3 nucleotides read TGTGCCAGCAGTGCAGGCTCTGGAAATTCACCCCTCCACTTT. Protein: CASSAGSGNSPLHF.

This clonotype was seen just once. This chain connects TRBV21-1 to TRBJ2-5; the D segment call TRBD2 is taken from the table without a DNA check. TRBV21-1 is given as a pseudogene. The CDR3 covers 19 residues. The CDR3 coding sequence is TGTGCCAGCAGCAAAAGAGGCGGCGGGTGTACGACTCTTCAAGAGACCCAGTACTTC. This translates into CASSKRGGGCTTLQETQYF.

The V gene is TRBV6-5, the J gene TRBJ1-1; D gene uncertain. The CDR3 consists of 15 residues. Deletions cut 4 bases from V and 0 bases from J, with 12 bases between. CDR1 is MNHEY, CDR2 SVGAGI, per germline. CDR3 amino acids: CASSSRLLMNTEAFF. The CDR3 coding sequence is TGTGCCAGCAGTTCCAGACTGCTGATGAACACTGAAGCTTTCTTT.